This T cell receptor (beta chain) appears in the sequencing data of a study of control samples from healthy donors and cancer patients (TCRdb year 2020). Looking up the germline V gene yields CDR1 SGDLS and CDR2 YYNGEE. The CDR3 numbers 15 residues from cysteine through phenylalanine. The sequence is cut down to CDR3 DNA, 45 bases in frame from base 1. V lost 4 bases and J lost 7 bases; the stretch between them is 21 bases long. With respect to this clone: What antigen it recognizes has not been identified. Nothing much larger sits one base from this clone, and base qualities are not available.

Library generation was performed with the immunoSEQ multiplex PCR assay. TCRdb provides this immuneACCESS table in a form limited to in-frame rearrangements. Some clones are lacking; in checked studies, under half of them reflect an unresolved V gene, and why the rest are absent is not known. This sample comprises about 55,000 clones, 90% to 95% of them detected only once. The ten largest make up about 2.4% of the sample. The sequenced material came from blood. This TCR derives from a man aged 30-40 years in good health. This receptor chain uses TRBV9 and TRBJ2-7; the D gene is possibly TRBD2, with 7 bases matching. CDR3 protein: CASSRYAGATEEQYF. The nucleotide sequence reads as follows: TGTGCCAGCAGCCGATACGCGGGGGCAACGGAAGAGCAGTACTTC. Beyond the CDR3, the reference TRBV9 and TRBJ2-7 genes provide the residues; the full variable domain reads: DSGVTQTPKHLITATGQRVTLRCSPRSGDLSVYWYQQSLDQGLQFLIQYYNGEERAKGNILERFSAQQFPDLHSELNLSSLELGDSALYFCASSRYAGATEEQYFGPGTRLTVT.